This entry features one T cell receptor (beta chain) sequence. The target antigen is unknown. 5'RACE template switching added a universal primer site and UMIs to TCR cDNA. A single record per CDR3 protein comes from TCRdb applying MiXCR to the 5' RACE reads. There are 450,000 to 550,000 distinct CDR3 sequences in the sample; 20% to 25% occur only once, and approximately 16% lies in the top ten. The data derive from a study of T cells after yellow fever vaccination. On the study more broadly: The authors prepared low-cell-number fractions using SMART-Seq v4 Ultra Low Input. Study-wide findings and caveats: The presence of abundant clonotypes contaminating from the bulk population was possible in FACS-sorted repertoires. The study re-detected most primary-vaccination clones after the booster (approximately 96% CD4, just over 85% CD8).

Unmatched junction bases numbered 3, after V lost 1 base and J lost 3 bases. This CDR3 spans 15 amino acids. The V gene's germline CDR1 is SGHTA and CDR2 FQGNSA. The sequences come from PBMCs, collected approximately 22 days after the first yellow fever vaccination. The TCR sequence derives from a man aged 18-30 years who received the YFV17D yellow fever vaccine. The gene calls are TRBV7-2 and TRBJ2-7; 10 positions agree with TRBD2. In DNA form, the CDR3 reads TGTGCCAGCAGCTTAGATGCTAGCGGGGGCTACGAGCAGTACTTC. Translation: CASSLDASGGYEQYF.